These T cell receptor beta chains were read from a single sample in a study of shared clonotypes between healthy human individuals. Sequencing used immunoSEQ multiplex PCR; TCRdb keeps in-frame clones, though not all of them. The table has about 480,000 clones, 79% seen once. Sequencing used PBMCs. These receptors all stem from a woman in her 40s in good health. Some clones in this sample may be carry-over from other donors' samples. Each CDR3 is given with its conserved first and last residue.

CDR3 protein | V gene
CASSELGDGAYEQYF | TRBV6-1
CASSLGLVYNEQFF | TRBV7-2
CASSFTGAHTDTQYF | TRBV7-2
CASSKAGVPYEQYF | TRBV27
CASSLEGSGRFETQYF | TRBV5-1
CASSPGTSSRSYNEQFF | TRBV5-1
CASSSGTRPFYEQYF | TRBV28
CASSPSYEQYF | TRBV7-8
CAWSFSSTNEKLFF | TRBV30
CASSLGAGLGEQYF | TRBV4-2
CASSSLDSGASSYEQYF | TRBV5-1
CASSRTSGAPSYNEQFF | TRBV19
CSVVPVPEAFF | TRBV29-1
CASSSRPGRQETQYF | TRBV7-7
CASSIAAVNTEAFF | TRBV19
CASSPPALPGDEKLFF | TRBV18
CASSEGYNTEAFF | TRBV10-1
CASSLQITDTQYF | TRBV28
CAWRGQGFPKNIQYF | TRBV30
CASSLGQSETQYF | TRBV5-1
CASSFGTGSNTGELFF | TRBV5-6
CASSQDGSEMSEAFF | TRBV4-3
CASSLQGGQPQHF | TRBV6-5
CASSETSGSYTQYF | TRBV27
CASSEPSGRATDTQYF | TRBV6-6
CASSLDGQGVAQPQHF | TRBV7-8
CASSQVTGGPGETQYF | TRBV14
CAWSNKGVQETQYF | TRBV30
CASSLDRRAPSTDTQYF | TRBV11-2